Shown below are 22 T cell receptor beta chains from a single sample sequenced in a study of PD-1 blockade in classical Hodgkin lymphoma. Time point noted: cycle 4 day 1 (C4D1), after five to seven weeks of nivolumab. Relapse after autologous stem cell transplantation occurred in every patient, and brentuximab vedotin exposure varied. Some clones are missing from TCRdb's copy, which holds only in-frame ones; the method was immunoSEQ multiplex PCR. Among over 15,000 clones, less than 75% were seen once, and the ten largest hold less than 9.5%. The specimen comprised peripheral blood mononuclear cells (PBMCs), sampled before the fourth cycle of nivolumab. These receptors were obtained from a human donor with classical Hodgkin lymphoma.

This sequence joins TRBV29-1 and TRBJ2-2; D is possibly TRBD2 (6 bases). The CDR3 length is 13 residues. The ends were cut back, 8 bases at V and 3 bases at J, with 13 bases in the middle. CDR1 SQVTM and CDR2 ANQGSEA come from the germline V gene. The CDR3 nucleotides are TGCAGCCCATGCGGGACCTACACCGGGGAGCTGTTTTTT. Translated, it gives CSPCGTYTGELFF.

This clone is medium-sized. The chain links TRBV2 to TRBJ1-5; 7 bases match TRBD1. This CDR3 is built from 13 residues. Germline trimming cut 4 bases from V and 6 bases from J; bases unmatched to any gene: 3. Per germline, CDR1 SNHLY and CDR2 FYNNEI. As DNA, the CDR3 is TGTGCCAGCAGTGCGACAGGGCGTCAGCCCCAGCATTTT. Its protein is CASSATGRQPQHF.

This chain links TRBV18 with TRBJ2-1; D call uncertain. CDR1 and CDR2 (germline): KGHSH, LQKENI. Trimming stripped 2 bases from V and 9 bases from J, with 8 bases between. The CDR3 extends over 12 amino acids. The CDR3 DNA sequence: TGTGCCAGCTCACCAATCTCGTCTGAGCAGTTCTTC. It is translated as CASSPISSEQFF.

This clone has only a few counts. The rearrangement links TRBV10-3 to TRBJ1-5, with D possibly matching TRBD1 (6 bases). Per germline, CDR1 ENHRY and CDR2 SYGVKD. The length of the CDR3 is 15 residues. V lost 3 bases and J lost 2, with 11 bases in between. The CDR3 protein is CAISESGEGNQPQHF. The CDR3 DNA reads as TGTGCCATCAGTGAATCAGGGGAGGGCAATCAGCCCCAGCATTTT.

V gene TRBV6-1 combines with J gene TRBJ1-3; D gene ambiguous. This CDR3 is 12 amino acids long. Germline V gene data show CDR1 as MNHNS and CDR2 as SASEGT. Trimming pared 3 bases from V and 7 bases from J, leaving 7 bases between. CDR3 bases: TGTGCCAGCAGTGAGGGTAGGAACACCATATATTTT. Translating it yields CASSEGRNTIYF.

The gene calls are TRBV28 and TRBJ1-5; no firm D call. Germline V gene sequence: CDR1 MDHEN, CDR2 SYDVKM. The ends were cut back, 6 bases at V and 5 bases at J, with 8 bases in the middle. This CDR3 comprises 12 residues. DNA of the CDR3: TGTGCCAGCAGATCATCAGATCAGCCCCAGCATTTT. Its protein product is CASRSSDQPQHF.

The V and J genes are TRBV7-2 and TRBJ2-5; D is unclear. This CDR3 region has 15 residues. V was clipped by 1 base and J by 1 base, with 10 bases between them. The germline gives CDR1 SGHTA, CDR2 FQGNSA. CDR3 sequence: CASSLGASLQETQYF. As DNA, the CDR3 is TGTGCCAGCAGCTTAGGAGCTAGTCTCCAAGAGACCCAGTACTTC. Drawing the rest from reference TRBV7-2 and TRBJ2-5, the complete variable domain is GAGVSQSPSNKVTEKGKDVELRCDPISGHTALYWYRQSLGQGLEFLIYFQGNSAPDKSGLPSDRFSAERTGGSVSTLTIQRTQQEDSAVYLCASSLGASLQETQYFGPGTRLLVL.

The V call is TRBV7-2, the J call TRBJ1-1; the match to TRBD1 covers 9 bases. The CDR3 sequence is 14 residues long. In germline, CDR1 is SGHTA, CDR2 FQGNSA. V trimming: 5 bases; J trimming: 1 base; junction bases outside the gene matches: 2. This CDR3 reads CASSPQGANTEAFF. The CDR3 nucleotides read TGTGCCAGCAGCCCACAGGGGGCGAACACTGAAGCTTTCTTT. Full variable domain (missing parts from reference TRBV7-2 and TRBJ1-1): GAGVSQSPSNKVTEKGKDVELRCDPISGHTALYWYRQSLGQGLEFLIYFQGNSAPDKSGLPSDRFSAERTGGSVSTLTIQRTQQEDSAVYLCASSPQGANTEAFFGQGTRLTVV.

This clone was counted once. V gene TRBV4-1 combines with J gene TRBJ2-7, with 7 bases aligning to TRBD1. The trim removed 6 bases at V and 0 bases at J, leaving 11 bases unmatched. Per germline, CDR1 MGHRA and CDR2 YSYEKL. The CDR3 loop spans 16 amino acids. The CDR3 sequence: CASSSPGTASSYEQYF. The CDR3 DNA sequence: TGCGCCAGCAGTTCCCCAGGGACAGCGAGCTCCTACGAGCAGTACTTC.

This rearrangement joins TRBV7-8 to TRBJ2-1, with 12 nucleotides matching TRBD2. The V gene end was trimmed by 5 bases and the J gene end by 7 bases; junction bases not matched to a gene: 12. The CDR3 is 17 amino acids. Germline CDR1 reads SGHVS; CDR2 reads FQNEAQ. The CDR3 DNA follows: TGTGCCAGCAGCCACCTAAGAGCTAGCGGGGGGGGGAATGAGCAGTTCTTC. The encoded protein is CASSHLRASGGGNEQFF.

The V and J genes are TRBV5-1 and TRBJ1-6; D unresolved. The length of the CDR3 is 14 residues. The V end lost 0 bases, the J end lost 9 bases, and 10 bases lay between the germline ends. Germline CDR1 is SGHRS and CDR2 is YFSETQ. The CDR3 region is CASSLAIRSSPLHF. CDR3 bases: TGCGCCAGCAGCTTGGCCATAAGGAGTTCACCCCTCCACTTT.

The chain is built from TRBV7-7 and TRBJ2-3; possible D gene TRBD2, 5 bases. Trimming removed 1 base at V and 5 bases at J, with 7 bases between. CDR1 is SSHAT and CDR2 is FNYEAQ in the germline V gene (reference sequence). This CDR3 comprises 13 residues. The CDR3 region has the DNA TGTGCCAGCAGCTTAGGGGCGGGAGATACGCAGTATTTT. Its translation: CASSLGAGDTQYF. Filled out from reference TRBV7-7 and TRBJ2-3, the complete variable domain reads GAGVSQSPRYKVTKRGQDVTLRCDPISSHATLYWYQQALGQGPEFLTYFNYEAQPDKSGLPSDRFSAERPEGSISTLTIQRTEQRDSAMYRCASSLGAGDTQYFGPGTRLTVL.

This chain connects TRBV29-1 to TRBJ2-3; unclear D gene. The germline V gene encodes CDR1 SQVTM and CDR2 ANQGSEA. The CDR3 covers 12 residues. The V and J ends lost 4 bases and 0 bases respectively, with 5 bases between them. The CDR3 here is CSVGASTDTQYF. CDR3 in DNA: TGCAGCGTTGGTGCTAGCACAGATACGCAGTATTTT.

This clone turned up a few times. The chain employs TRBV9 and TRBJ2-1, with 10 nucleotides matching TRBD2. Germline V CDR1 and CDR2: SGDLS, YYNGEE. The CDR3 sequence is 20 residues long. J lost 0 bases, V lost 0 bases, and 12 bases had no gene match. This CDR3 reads CASSVGLDGVAGGSYNEQFF. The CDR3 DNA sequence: TGTGCCAGCAGCGTAGGCCTAGACGGGGTAGCGGGGGGCTCCTACAATGAGCAGTTCTTC.

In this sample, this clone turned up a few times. The CDR3 DNA reads as TGTGCCAGCAGCTTACGGCAGGGGGAGGTTCAGTACTTC. This gives the protein CASSLRQGEVQYF. The chain combines TRBV7-8 with TRBJ2-4; weak D call: TRBD1 (7 bases). The CDR3 totals 13 residues. The V gene lost 2 bases and the J gene lost 11 bases, with 13 bases spanning the gap. Germline CDR1 SGHVS, CDR2 FQNEAQ.

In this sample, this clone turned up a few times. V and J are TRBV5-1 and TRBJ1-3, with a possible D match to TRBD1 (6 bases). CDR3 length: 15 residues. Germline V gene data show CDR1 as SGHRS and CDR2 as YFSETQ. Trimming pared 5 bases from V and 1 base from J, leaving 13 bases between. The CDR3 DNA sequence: TGCGCCAGCAGGGACCAGGGGATTTCTGGAAACACCATATATTTT. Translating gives CASRDQGISGNTIYF.

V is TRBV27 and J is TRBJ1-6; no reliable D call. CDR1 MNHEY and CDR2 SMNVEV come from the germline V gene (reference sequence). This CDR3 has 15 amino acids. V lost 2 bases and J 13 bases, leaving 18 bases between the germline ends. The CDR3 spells CASSLERAAIHPLHF. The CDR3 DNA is TGTGCCAGCAGTTTAGAGAGGGCAGCCATACACCCCCTCCACTTT.

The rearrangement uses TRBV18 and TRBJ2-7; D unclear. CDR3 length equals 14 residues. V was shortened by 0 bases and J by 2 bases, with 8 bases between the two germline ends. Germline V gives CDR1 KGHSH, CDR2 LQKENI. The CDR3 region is CASSPPSGTYEQYF. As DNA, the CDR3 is TGTGCCAGCTCACCACCTTCAGGAACCTACGAGCAGTACTTC.

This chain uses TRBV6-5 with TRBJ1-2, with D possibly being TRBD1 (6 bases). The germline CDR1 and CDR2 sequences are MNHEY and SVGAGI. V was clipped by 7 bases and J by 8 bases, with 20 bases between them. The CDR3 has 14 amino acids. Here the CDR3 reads CASNVGRGRGGYTF. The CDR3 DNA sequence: TGTGCCAGCAATGTAGGACGGGGGCGAGGGGGCTACACCTTC.

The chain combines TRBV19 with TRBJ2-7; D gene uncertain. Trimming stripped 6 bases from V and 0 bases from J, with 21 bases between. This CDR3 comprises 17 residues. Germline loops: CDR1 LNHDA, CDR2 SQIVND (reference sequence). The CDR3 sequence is CASSPGPTLSPSYEQYF. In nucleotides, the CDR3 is TGTGCCAGTAGCCCCGGACCTACCCTTTCCCCCTCCTACGAGCAGTACTTC. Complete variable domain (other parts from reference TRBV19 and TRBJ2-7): DGGITQSPKYLFRKEGQNVTLSCEQNLNHDAMYWYRQDPGQGLRLIYYSQIVNDFQKGDIAEGYSVSREKKESFPLTVTSAQKNPTAFYLCASSPGPTLSPSYEQYFGPGTRLTVT.

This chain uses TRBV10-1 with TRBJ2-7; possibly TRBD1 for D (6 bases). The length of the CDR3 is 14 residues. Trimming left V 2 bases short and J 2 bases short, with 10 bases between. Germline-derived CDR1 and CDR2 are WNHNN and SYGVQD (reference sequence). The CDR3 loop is CASSEPGETYEQYF. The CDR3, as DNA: TGCGCCAGCAGTGAGCCAGGGGAGACCTACGAGCAGTACTTC.

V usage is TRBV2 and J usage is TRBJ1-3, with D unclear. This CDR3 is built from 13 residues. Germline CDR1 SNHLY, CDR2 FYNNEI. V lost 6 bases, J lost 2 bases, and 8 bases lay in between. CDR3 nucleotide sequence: TGTGCCAGCAGCATAGGGCCTGGAAACACCATATATTTT. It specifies CASSIGPGNTIYF.